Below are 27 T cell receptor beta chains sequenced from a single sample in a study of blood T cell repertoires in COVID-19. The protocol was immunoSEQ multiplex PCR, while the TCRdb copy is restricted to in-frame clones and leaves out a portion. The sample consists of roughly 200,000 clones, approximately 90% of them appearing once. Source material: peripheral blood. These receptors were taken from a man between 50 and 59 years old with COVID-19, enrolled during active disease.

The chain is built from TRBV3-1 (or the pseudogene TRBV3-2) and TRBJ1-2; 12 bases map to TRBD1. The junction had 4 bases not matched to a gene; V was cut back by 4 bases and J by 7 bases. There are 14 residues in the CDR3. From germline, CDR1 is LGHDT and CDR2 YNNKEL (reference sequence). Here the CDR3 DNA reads TGTGCCAGCAGCCCAGGGACAGGGGGCATTGGCTACACCTTC. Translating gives CASSPGTGGIGYTF.

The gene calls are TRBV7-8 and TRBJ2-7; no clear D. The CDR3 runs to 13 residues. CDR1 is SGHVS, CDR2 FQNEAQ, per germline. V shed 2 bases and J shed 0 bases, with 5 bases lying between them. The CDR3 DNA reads TGTGCCAGCAGCTTACTCGGCTCCTACGAGCAGTACTTC. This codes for CASSLLGSYEQYF. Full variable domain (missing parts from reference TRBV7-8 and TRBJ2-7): GAGVSQSPRYKVAKRGQDVALRCDPISGHVSLFWYQQALGQGPEFLTYFQNEAQLDKSGLPSDRFFAERPEGSVSTLKIQRTQQEDSAVYLCASSLLGSYEQYFGPGTRLTVT.

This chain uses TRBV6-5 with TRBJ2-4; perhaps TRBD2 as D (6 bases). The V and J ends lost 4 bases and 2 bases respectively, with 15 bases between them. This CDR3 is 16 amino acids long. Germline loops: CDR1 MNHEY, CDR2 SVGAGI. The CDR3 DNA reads TGTGCCAGCAGTTCACCGCGGGGTCGGACCAAAAACATTCAGTACTTC. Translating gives CASSSPRGRTKNIQYF.

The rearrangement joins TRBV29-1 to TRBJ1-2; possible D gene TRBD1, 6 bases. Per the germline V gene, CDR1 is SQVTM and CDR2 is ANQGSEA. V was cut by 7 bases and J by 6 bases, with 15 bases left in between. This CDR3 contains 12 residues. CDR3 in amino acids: CSAQLQGHGYTF. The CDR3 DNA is TGCAGCGCCCAACTACAGGGACATGGCTACACCTTC.

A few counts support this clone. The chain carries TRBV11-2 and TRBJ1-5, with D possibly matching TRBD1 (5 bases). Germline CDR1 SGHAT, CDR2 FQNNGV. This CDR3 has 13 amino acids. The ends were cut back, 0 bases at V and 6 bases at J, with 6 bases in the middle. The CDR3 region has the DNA TGTGCCAGCAGCTTAGAGGGGGGTCAGCCCCAGCATTTT. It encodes CASSLEGGQPQHF.

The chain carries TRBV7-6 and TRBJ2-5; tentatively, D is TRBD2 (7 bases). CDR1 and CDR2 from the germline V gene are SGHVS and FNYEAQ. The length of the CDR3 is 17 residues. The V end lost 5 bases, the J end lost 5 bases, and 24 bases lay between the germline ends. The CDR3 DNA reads TGTGCCAGCAGCAAAATTGGAGGGGGGGCGGTTGGGGAGACCCAGTACTTC. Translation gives CASSKIGGGAVGETQYF. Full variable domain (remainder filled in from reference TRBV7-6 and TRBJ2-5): GAGVSQSPRYKVTKRGQDVALRCDPISGHVSLYWYRQALGQGPEFLTYFNYEAQQDKSGLPNDRFSAERPEGSISTLTIQRTEQRDSAMYRCASSKIGGGAVGETQYFGPGTRLLVL.

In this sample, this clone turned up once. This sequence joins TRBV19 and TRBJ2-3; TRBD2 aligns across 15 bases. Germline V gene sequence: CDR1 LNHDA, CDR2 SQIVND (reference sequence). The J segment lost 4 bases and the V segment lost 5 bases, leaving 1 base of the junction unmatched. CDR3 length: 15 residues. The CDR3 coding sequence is TGTGCCAGTAGTGGACTAGCGGGAGGGGCAGATACGCAGTATTTT. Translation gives CASSGLAGGADTQYF.

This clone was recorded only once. CDR3 loop: CASSFQGLARVEQFF. The DNA for the CDR3 is TGTGCCAGCAGCTTCCAGGGACTAGCGCGAGTTGAGCAGTTCTTC. The gene calls are TRBV7-2 and TRBJ2-1; 10 bases match TRBD2. From germline, CDR1 is SGHTA and CDR2 FQGNSA. The CDR3 contains 15 residues. With V trimmed by 3 bases and J by 9 bases, 8 bases remained unmatched.

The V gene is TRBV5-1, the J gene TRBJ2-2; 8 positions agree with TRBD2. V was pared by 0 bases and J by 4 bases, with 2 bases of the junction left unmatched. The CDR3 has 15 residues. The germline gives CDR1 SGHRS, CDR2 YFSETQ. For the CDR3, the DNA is TGCGCCAGCAGCTTGGATACTAGCGGCACCGGGGAGCTGTTTTTT. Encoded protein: CASSLDTSGTGELFF.

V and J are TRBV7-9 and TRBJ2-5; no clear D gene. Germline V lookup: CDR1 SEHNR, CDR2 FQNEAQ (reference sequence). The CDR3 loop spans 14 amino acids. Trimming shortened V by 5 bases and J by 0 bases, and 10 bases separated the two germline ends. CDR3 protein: CASSPREYQETQYF. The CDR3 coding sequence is TGTGCCAGCAGCCCTCGAGAGTACCAAGAGACCCAGTACTTC.

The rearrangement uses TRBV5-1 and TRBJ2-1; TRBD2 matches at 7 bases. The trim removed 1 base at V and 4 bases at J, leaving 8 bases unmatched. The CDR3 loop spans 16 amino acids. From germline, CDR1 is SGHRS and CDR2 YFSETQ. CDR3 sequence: CASSLRGTNLYNEQFF. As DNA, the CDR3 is TGCGCCAGCAGCTTGCGTGGGACTAACCTATACAATGAGCAGTTCTTC.

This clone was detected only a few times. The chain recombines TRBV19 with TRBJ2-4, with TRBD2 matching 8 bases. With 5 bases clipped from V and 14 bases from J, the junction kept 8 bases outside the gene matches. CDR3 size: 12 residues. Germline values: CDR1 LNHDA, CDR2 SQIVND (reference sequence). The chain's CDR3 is CASSPGGDWEYF. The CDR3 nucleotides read TGTGCCAGTAGTCCGGGGGGGGACTGGGAGTACTTC. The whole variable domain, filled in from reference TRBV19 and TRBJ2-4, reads DGGITQSPKYLFRKEGQNVTLSCEQNLNHDAMYWYRQDPGQGLRLIYYSQIVNDFQKGDIAEGYSVSREKKESFPLTVTSAQKNPTAFYLCASSPGGDWEYFGAGTRLSVL.

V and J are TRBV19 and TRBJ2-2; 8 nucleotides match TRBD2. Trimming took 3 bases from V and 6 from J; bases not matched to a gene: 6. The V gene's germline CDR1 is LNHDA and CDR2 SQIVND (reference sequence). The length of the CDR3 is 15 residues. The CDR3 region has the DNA TGTGCCAGTAGTATGGCTGGGCGGGGGGCCGGGGAGCTGTTTTTT. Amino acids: CASSMAGRGAGELFF.

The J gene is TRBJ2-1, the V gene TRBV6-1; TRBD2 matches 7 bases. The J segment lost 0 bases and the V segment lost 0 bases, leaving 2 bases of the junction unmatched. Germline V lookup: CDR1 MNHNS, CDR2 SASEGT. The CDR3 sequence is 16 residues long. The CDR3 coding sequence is TGTGCCAGCAGTGAAGCCCTAGCGGACTCCTACAATGAGCAGTTCTTC. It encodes CASSEALADSYNEQFF.

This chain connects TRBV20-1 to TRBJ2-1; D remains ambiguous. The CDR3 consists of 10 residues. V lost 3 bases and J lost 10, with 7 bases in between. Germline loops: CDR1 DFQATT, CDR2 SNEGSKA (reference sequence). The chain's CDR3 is CSASVREQFF. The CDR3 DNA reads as TGCAGTGCTAGCGTCCGGGAGCAGTTCTTC.

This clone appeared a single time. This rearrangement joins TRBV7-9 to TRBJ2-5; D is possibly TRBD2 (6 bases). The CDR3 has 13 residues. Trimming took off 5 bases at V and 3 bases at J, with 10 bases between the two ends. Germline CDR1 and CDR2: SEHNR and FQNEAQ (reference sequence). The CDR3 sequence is CASSQGLEETQYF. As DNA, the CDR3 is TGTGCCAGCAGCCAGGGACTCGAAGAGACCCAGTACTTC.

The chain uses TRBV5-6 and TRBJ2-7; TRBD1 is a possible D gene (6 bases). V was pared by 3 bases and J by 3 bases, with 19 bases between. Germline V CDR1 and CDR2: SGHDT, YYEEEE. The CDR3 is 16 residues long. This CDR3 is CASSSWGVTGIYEQYF. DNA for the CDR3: TGTGCCAGCAGCTCTTGGGGTGTTACAGGGATCTACGAGCAGTACTTC.

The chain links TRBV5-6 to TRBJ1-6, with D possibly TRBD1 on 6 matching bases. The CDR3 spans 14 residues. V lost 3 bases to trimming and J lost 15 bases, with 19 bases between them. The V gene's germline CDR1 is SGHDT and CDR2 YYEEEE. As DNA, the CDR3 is TGTGCCAGCAGCTGGGGGATCACTGGGGGCTACCTCCACTTT. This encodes CASSWGITGGYLHF.

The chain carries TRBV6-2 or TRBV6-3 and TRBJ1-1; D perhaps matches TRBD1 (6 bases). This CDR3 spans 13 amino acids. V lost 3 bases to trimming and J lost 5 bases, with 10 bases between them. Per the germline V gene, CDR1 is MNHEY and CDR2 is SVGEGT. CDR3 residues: CASSYTGRTEAFF. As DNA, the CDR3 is TGTGCCAGCAGTTATACAGGGCGAACTGAAGCTTTCTTT.

The CDR3 DNA reads TGTGCCAGCAGCGCGTCGGACAGGGGGCGCGGTGGCTACACCTTC. Amino acid sequence: CASSASDRGRGGYTF. V gene TRBV9 combines with J gene TRBJ1-2, with 11 bases fitting TRBD1. Germline V gene data show CDR1 as SGDLS and CDR2 as YYNGEE. The CDR3 covers 15 residues. J gave up 7 bases and V 3 bases, and 8 bases lay outside the gene matches.

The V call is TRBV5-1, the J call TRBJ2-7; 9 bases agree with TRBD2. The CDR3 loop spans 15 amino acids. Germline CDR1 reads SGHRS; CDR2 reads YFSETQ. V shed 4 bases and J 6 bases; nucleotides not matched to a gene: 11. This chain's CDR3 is CASSVGRGGAGEQYF. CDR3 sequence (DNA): TGCGCCAGCAGCGTGGGCCGCGGGGGGGCCGGCGAGCAGTACTTC. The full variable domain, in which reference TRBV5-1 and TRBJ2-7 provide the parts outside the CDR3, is KAGVTQTPRYLIKTRGQQVTLSCSPISGHRSVSWYQQTPGQGLQFLFEYFSETQRNKGNFPGRFSGRQFSNSRSEMNVSTLELGDSALYLCASSVGRGGAGEQYFGPGTRLTVT.

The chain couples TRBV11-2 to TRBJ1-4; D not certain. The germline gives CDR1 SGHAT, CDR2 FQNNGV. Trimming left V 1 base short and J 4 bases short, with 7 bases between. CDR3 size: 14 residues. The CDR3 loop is CASSLVLLNEKLFF. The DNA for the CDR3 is TGTGCCAGCAGCTTAGTTCTTCTTAATGAAAAACTGTTTTTT.

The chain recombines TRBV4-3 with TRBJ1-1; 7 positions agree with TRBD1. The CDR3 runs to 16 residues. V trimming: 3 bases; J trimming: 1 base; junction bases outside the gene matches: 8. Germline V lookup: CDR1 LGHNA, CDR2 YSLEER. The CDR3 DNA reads TGCGCCAGCAGCCAGCTCCCTAGGACAGGGAACACTGAAGCTTTCTTT. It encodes CASSQLPRTGNTEAFF.

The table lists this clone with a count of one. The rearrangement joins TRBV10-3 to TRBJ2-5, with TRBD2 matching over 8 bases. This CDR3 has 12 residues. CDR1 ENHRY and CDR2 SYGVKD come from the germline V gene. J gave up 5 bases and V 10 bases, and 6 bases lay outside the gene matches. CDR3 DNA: TGTGCCAGTAGCGGGAACGGGGAGACCCAGTACTTC. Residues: CASSGNGETQYF.

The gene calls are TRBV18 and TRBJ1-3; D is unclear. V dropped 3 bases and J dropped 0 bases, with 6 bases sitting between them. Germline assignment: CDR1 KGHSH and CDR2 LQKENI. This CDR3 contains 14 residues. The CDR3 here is CASSPGSSGNTIYF. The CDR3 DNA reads TGTGCCAGCTCACCCGGGAGCTCTGGAAACACCATATATTTT.

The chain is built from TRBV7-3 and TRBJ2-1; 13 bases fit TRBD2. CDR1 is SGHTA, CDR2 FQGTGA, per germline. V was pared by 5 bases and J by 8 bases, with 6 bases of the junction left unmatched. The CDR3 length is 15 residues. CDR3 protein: CASSLGLAGSDEQFF. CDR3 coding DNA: TGTGCCAGCAGCCTGGGACTAGCGGGGTCCGATGAGCAGTTCTTC.

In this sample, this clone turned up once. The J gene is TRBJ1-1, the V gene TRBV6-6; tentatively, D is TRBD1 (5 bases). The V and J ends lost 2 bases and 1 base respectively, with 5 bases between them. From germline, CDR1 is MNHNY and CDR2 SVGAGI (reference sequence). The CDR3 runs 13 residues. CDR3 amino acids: CASSYGQNTEAFF. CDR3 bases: TGTGCCAGCAGTTACGGACAGAACACTGAAGCTTTCTTT.